These 21 T cell receptor beta chains originate from one sample sequenced in a study of blood T cell repertoires in COVID-19. The data were produced by immunoSEQ multiplex PCR, yet TCRdb's version contains in-frame clones alone and is incomplete. The sample lists approximately 250,000 clones, more than 85% seen once, with 2.8% in the top ten. The specimen was PBMCs or T cells enriched from blood (not recorded which). The receptor set was obtained from a man aged 35-49 years who had been exposed to COVID-19.

This chain links TRBV28 with TRBJ2-1; D may be TRBD2 (5 bases). Per germline, CDR1 MDHEN and CDR2 SYDVKM. V lost 6 bases and J 0 bases, leaving 18 bases between the germline ends. The CDR3 loop spans 17 amino acids. The CDR3 protein is CASSWPSGATSYNEQFF. DNA of the CDR3: TGTGCCAGCAGCTGGCCGAGCGGAGCGACCTCCTACAATGAGCAGTTCTTC. Supplemented by reference TRBV28 and TRBJ2-1, the full variable domain reads DVKVTQSSRYLVKRTGEKVFLECVQDMDHENMFWYRQDPGLGLRLIYFSYDVKMKEKGDIPEGYSVSREKKERFSLILESASTNQTSMYLCASSWPSGATSYNEQFFGPGTRLTVL.

The chain carries TRBV5-1 and TRBJ2-1; D is unclear. The CDR3 runs 12 residues. Per the germline V gene, CDR1 is SGHRS and CDR2 is YFSETQ. V was pared by 0 bases and J by 5 bases, with 3 bases between. CDR3 sequence reads: CASSLADNEQFF. Here the CDR3 DNA reads TGCGCCAGCAGCTTGGCTGACAATGAGCAGTTCTTC.

The V and J genes are TRBV3-1 (or the pseudogene TRBV3-2) and TRBJ2-1; D call uncertain. Germline V gives CDR1 LGHDT, CDR2 YNNKEL (reference sequence). This CDR3 comprises 14 residues. V was clipped by 4 bases and J by 4 bases, with 11 bases between them. The DNA for the CDR3 is TGTGCCAGCAGCCCCGGAGATAGGTACAATGAGCAGTTCTTC. It specifies CASSPGDRYNEQFF.

The gene calls are TRBV6-4 and TRBJ2-1; 12 bases line up with TRBD2. Trimming at V came to 7 bases and at J to 6 bases, leaving 7 bases not matched to a gene. There are 15 residues in the CDR3. CDR1 is MRHNA and CDR2 is SNTAGT in the germline V gene. This CDR3 reads CASMRLAGVSNEQFF. The CDR3 nucleotides are TGTGCCAGCATGAGACTAGCGGGAGTAAGCAATGAGCAGTTCTTC.

The V call is TRBV28, the J call TRBJ2-7; tentatively, D is TRBD1 (6 bases). V was trimmed by 8 bases and J by 0 bases, leaving 17 bases between them. Germline CDR1 MDHEN, CDR2 SYDVKM. The CDR3 loop spans 15 amino acids. The CDR3 loop reads CASGGGGIFSYEQYF. The CDR3 DNA is TGTGCCAGCGGGGGCGGTGGAATCTTCTCCTACGAGCAGTACTTC.

This chain links TRBV9 with TRBJ2-5, with 7 nucleotides matching TRBD1. The CDR3 runs 16 residues. After removal of 2 bases from V and 2 bases from J, the junction contained 9 bases not matched to a gene. Per the germline V gene, CDR1 is SGDLS and CDR2 is YYNGEE. The CDR3 here is CASSVAAGQVQETQYF. CDR3 nucleotide sequence: TGTGCCAGCAGCGTCGCTGCAGGACAGGTGCAAGAGACCCAGTACTTC.

The V and J genes are TRBV11-3 and TRBJ2-1; 7 nucleotides line up with TRBD2. Germline CDR1 SGHNT, CDR2 YENEEA. CDR3 size: 14 residues. V lost 5 bases, J lost 6 bases, and 7 bases stayed unmatched. CDR3 residues: CASSLNRGSNEQFF. In DNA, the CDR3 is TGTGCCAGCAGCCTCAATCGCGGGAGCAATGAGCAGTTCTTC.

This rearrangement joins TRBV27 to TRBJ1-1; TRBD1 agrees at 8 bases. The germline V gene encodes CDR1 MNHEY and CDR2 SMNVEV (reference sequence). The CDR3 consists of 18 residues. V lost 5 bases and J lost 1; bases outside the gene matches: 15. The CDR3 bases are TGTGCCAGCAGTCCCGGACAGGGTTTAAGGGTTCGGAACACTGAAGCTTTCTTT. Translated, it gives CASSPGQGLRVRNTEAFF.

This clone was seen once. The chain links TRBV2 to TRBJ2-1; no clear D gene. Per germline, CDR1 SNHLY and CDR2 FYNNEI. The CDR3 has 13 amino acids. The V end lost 2 bases, the J end lost 9 bases, and 11 bases lay between the germline ends. The CDR3 sequence: CASSELSSSEQFF. DNA of the CDR3: TGTGCCAGCAGTGAACTGAGTTCAAGTGAGCAGTTCTTC.

This chain joins TRBV9 and TRBJ2-2; 9 nucleotides match TRBD2. Germline CDR1 and CDR2: SGDLS and YYNGEE. Trimming cost V 0 bases and J 2 bases; bases outside gene matches: 2. The CDR3 totals 16 residues. The CDR3 loop is CASSVALAGNTGELFF. The CDR3 DNA reads TGTGCCAGCAGCGTAGCGCTAGCGGGAAACACCGGGGAGCTGTTTTTT. Combining the CDR3 with reference TRBV9 and TRBJ2-2 gives the whole variable domain DSGVTQTPKHLITATGQRVTLRCSPRSGDLSVYWYQQSLDQGLQFLIQYYNGEERAKGNILERFSAQQFPDLHSELNLSSLELGDSALYFCASSVALAGNTGELFFGEGSRLTVL.

The chain recombines TRBV25-1 with TRBJ1-2; D gene ambiguous. The CDR3 covers 14 residues. Germline V gene data show CDR1 as MGHDK and CDR2 as SYGVNS. V was trimmed by 5 bases and J by 2 bases, leaving 12 bases between them. CDR3 residues: CASSLMGVNYGYTF. The CDR3 DNA sequence: TGTGCCAGCAGTCTGATGGGCGTGAACTATGGCTACACCTTC.

This clone was observed once. The gene calls are TRBV19 and TRBJ1-5, with TRBD1 identical over 7 bases. The germline CDR1 and CDR2 sequences are LNHDA and SQIVND (reference sequence). After removal of 6 bases from V and 0 bases from J, the junction contained 5 bases not matched to a gene. The CDR3 length is 15 residues. The CDR3 loop reads CASSPGTDSNQPQHF. For the CDR3, the DNA is TGTGCCAGTAGCCCGGGGACAGATAGCAATCAGCCCCAGCATTTT.

V is TRBV9 and J is TRBJ2-7; 7 bases line up with TRBD1. This CDR3 region has 13 residues. Germline CDR1 reads SGDLS; CDR2 reads YYNGEE. Trimming cost V 9 bases and J 6 bases; bases outside gene matches: 12. The CDR3 protein is CATATGVTGEQYF. DNA of the CDR3: TGTGCCACGGCAACAGGGGTCACTGGCGAGCAGTACTTC.

V is TRBV7-6 and J is TRBJ2-1; perhaps TRBD2 as D (5 bases). CDR1 SGHVS and CDR2 FNYEAQ come from the germline V gene. V shed 3 bases and J shed 8 bases, with 11 bases lying between them. The CDR3 length is 13 residues. CDR3 amino acids: CASSFEGSHEQFF. As DNA, the CDR3 is TGTGCCAGCAGCTTTGAGGGCAGCCATGAGCAGTTCTTC.

The V gene is TRBV18, the J gene TRBJ2-2; D is uncertain. This CDR3 region has 13 residues. Per the germline V gene, CDR1 is KGHSH and CDR2 is LQKENI. Trimming pared 3 bases from V and 6 bases from J, leaving 8 bases between. The CDR3 region has the DNA TGTGCCAGCTCACCCCAAACTGCCGGGGAGCTGTTTTTT. It codes for CASSPQTAGELFF.

V gene TRBV7-9 combines with J gene TRBJ1-4; 7 bases match TRBD1. The germline V gene encodes CDR1 SEHNR and CDR2 FQNEAQ (reference sequence). This CDR3 spans 14 amino acids. V shed 1 base and J 7 bases; nucleotides not matched to a gene: 3. The CDR3 sequence is CASSLVAGGEKLFF. The CDR3 bases are TGTGCCAGCAGCTTAGTGGCAGGGGGTGAAAAACTGTTTTTT.

This sequence joins TRBV27 and TRBJ1-1; a weak D match, TRBD1 (6 bases). Germline V lookup: CDR1 MNHEY, CDR2 SMNVEV (reference sequence). This CDR3 spans 13 amino acids. Between the trimmed V and J ends, which lost 6 bases and 6 bases, there was a span of 14 bases. The CDR3 bases are TGTGCCAGCAGCGACCTAACAGGGCCTGAAGCTTTCTTT. This translates into CASSDLTGPEAFF.

As regards this clone: Distinct nucleotide sequences in the sample also encode this CDR3. CDR3 residues: CASSRDSYEQYF. CDR3 in DNA: TGTGCCAGCAGCCGGGACAGCTACGAGCAGTACTTC. The gene calls are TRBV12-3 or TRBV12-4 and TRBJ2-7; TRBD1 agrees at 7 bases. The CDR3 has 12 residues. V lost 6 bases to trimming and J lost 3 bases; unmatched junction nucleotides: 2.

CDR3 region: CASSSGQTYNEQFF. CDR3 bases: TGTGCCAGCAGTTCGGGACAGACCTACAATGAGCAGTTCTTC. J is TRBJ2-1 and V is TRBV6-5; 7 bases agree with TRBD1. Germline values: CDR1 MNHEY, CDR2 SVGAGI. With V trimmed by 4 bases and J by 2 bases, 2 bases remained unmatched. This CDR3 comprises 14 residues.

The chain recombines TRBV7-2 with TRBJ1-6; D possibly corresponds to TRBD1 (6 bases). CDR3 length: 16 residues. The V end lost 5 bases, the J end lost 7 bases, and 18 bases lay between the germline ends. Germline CDR1 SGHTA, CDR2 FQGNSA. CDR3 protein: CASSEKTGQSNSPLHF. The CDR3 DNA reads TGTGCCAGCAGCGAGAAAACAGGGCAATCGAATTCACCCCTCCACTTT.

The chain carries TRBV21-1 and TRBJ2-7; the table calls TRBD1, which could not be checked here. TRBV21-1 is a documented pseudogene. This CDR3 has 15 residues. The CDR3 protein is CASSKSRQGADEQYF. The CDR3 nucleotides are TGTGCCAGCAGCAAAAGTAGACAGGGGGCCGACGAGCAGTACTTC.